This entry lists 6 T cell receptor beta chains sequenced from one sample in a study of Ad26.COV2.S vaccination and SARS-CoV-2 variants. Regarding treatment: around 19 received Ad26.COV2.S at low or high dose, single or two shots; five or six received placebo; per-sample allocation not given. The study sampled participants on day 63 after the first vaccine or placebo injection. TCRdb's table, derived via immunoSEQ multiplex PCR, lists solely in-frame clones and lacks some. The data show about 350,000 clones, with around 89% seen just once and around 5% held by the top ten. Source: peripheral blood, taken in a trial of Ad26.COV2.S vaccine versus placebo. The receptors were gathered from a person aged 18-60 years who received the Ad26.COV2.S COVID-19 vaccine or a placebo.

Turning to this clone: A much larger clone is a single base away; this may be a read error. V gene TRBV27 combines with J gene TRBJ1-2; possible D gene TRBD1, 6 bases. The CDR3 runs to 13 residues. Between the trimmed V and J ends, which lost 6 bases and 2 bases, there was a span of 10 bases. Per the germline V gene, CDR1 is MNHEY and CDR2 is SMNVEV (reference sequence). CDR3 DNA: TGTGCCAGCAGGCTGACAGGCAACTATGGCTACACCTTC. Protein sequence: CASRLTGNYGYTF.

The rearrangement links TRBV27 to TRBJ2-7; D is uncertain. The CDR3 runs to 13 residues. Trimming shortened V by 5 bases and J by 6 bases, and 14 bases separated the two germline ends. In germline, CDR1 is MNHEY, CDR2 SMNVEV (reference sequence). The CDR3 DNA sequence: TGTGCCAGCAGTGATCTCTTAGGACGCGAGCAGTACTTC. Translation gives CASSDLLGREQYF.

The genes are TRBV2 and TRBJ1-1; D uncertain. The CDR3 is made up of 13 amino acids. With 5 bases removed from V and 1 base from J, the gap between germline ends came to 8 bases. The germline CDR1 and CDR2 sequences are SNHLY and FYNNEI. The CDR3 reads CASSTTRNTEAFF. CDR3 DNA sequence: TGTGCCAGCAGTACCACACGGAACACTGAAGCTTTCTTT. Together with reference TRBV2 and TRBJ1-1, the CDR3 gives the full variable domain: EPEVTQTPSHQVTQMGQEVILRCVPISNHLYFYWYRQILGQKVEFLVSFYNNEISEKSEIFDDQFSVERPDGSNFTLKIRSTKLEDSAMYFCASSTTRNTEAFFGQGTRLTVV.

The CDR3 loop reads CASSPKRPGTGVQPQHF. CDR3 DNA: TGTGCCAGCAGCCCTAAACGACCCGGGACAGGGGTTCAGCCCCAGCATTTT. The chain couples TRBV5-5 to TRBJ1-5, with 10 bases lining up with TRBD1. Trimming at V came to 4 bases and at J to 6 bases, leaving 13 bases not matched to a gene. The CDR3 consists of 17 residues. Looked up from germline, CDR1 is SGHKS and CDR2 is YYEKEE (reference sequence).

This clone was seen a single time. Additional DNA sequences in this sample encode the identical CDR3. The rearrangement joins TRBV5-1 to TRBJ2-3, with unresolved D. Deletions cut 3 bases from V and 3 bases from J, with 2 bases between. This CDR3 is built from 11 residues. Germline V lookup: CDR1 SGHRS, CDR2 YFSETQ. This CDR3 reads CASSSTDTQYF. CDR3 nucleotide sequence: TGCGCCAGCAGCTCTACAGATACGCAGTATTTT.

A remark on this clone: The same CDR3 also results from other DNA sequences found in this sample. This sequence joins TRBV5-1 and TRBJ2-3; no reliable D call. V was pared by 0 bases and J by 0 bases, with 5 bases between. Germline V gene lookup returns CDR1 SGHRS and CDR2 YFSETQ. The CDR3 sequence is 14 residues long. This CDR3 is CASSLAGSTDTQYF. CDR3 bases: TGCGCCAGCAGCTTGGCAGGAAGCACAGATACGCAGTATTTT.